This T cell receptor beta chain was recorded in a study of shared clonotypes between healthy human individuals. This table comes from immunoSEQ multiplex PCR, and its TCRdb copy is limited to in-frame clones, with some not included. The sample includes fewer than 350,000 clones, around 90% of them seen just once. The receptor was derived from a man aged 18 to 29 in good health. Sequencing input: memory CD8+ T cells sorted from blood. Subset in this sample: CD45RO+ cells pooled with CCR7-negative TemRA cells.

CDR3 loop: CASSWWTGNQPQHF. The CDR3 nucleotides read TGTGCCAGCAGCTGGTGGACGGGCAATCAGCCCCAGCATTTT. The chain has TRBV5-6 and TRBJ1-5; D remains ambiguous. The V end lost 3 bases, the J end lost 2 bases, and 9 bases lay between the germline ends. Germline V CDR1 and CDR2: SGHDT, YYEEEE. The CDR3 is 14 amino acids. The entire variable domain, with the rest obtained from reference TRBV5-6 and TRBJ1-5, is as follows: DAGVTQSPTHLIKTRGQQVTLRCSPKSGHDTVSWYQQALGQGPQFIFQYYEEEERQRGNFPDRFSGHQFPNYSSELNVNALLLGDSALYLCASSWWTGNQPQHFGDGTRLSIL.